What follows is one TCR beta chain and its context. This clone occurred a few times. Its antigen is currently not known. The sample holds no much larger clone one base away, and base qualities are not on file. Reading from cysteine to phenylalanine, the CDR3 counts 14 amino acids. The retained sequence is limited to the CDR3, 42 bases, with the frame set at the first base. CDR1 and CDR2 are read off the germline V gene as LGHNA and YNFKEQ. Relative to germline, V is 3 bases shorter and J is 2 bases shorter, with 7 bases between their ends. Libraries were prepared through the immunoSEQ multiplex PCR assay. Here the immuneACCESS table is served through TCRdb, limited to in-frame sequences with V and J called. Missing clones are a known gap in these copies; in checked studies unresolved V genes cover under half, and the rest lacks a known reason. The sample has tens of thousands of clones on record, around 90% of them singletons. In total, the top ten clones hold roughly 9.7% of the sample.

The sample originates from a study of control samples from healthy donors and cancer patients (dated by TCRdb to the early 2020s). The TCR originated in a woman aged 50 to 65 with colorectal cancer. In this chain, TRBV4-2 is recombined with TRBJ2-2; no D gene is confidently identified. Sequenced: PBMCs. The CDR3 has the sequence CASSQVTNTGELFF. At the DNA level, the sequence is TGTGCCAGCAGCCAGGTTACCAACACCGGGGAGCTGTTTTTT.